These 29 T cell receptor beta chains originate from one sample sequenced in a study of CXCR3-negative and CXCR3-positive naive CD8 T cells. The libraries of TRB cDNA were prepared using 5' RACE with UMI labels. TCRdb re-called the 5' RACE reads; one entry per CDR3 protein, DNA not given. Its table records about 38,000 distinct CDR3 sequences. Sequences were obtained from memory CD8+ T cells from blood. These receptors all come from a human donor in good health. Some clones in this sample may be carry-over from other donors' samples.

The V gene is TRBV7-9, the J gene TRBJ2-1; TCRdb's D call of TRBD1 is untestable without DNA. The CDR3 is 20 residues long. CDR1 is SEHNR and CDR2 is FQNEAQ in the germline V gene (reference sequence). The CDR3 protein is CASSPQIGTGGKSSYNEQFF.

The rearrangement links TRBV12-3 or TRBV12-4 to TRBJ2-7. CDR3 length: 12 residues. The CDR3 sequence is CASSFSRYEQYF.

V gene TRBV10-1 combines with J gene TRBJ1-1; TCRdb's D call of TRBD1 is untestable without DNA. Looked up from germline, CDR1 is WNHNN and CDR2 is SYGVQD (reference sequence). CDR3 length: 11 residues. The chain's CDR3 is CASSAGAEAFF.

The chain is built from TRBV7-8 and TRBJ2-3; the TRBD1 assignment by TCRdb is unverifiable without DNA. CDR1 SGHVS and CDR2 FQNEAQ come from the germline V gene. This CDR3 has 16 residues. The CDR3 loop is CASSLEGTVSTDTQYF.

CDR3 sequence: CASRLAGGNEQFF. This chain links TRBV28 with TRBJ2-1; TCRdb gives TRBD2 as the D gene, but with no DNA this cannot be confirmed. The CDR3 loop spans 13 amino acids. Germline CDR1 and CDR2: MDHEN and SYDVKM.

V and J are TRBV13 and TRBJ1-1. Germline loops: CDR1 PRHDT, CDR2 FYEKMQ (reference sequence). The CDR3 is made up of 14 amino acids. The CDR3 region is CASSDRGGNTEAFF.

This chain connects TRBV12-3 or TRBV12-4 to TRBJ2-3; TCRdb picks TRBD1, but there is no DNA to check that call. The CDR3 length is 11 residues. The CDR3 region is CASSNTGGQYF.

CDR3 sequence: CASNPGGPGDTQYF. The chain employs TRBV28 and TRBJ2-3; TCRdb reports TRBD2, a call that lacks DNA to check it against. The CDR3 runs to 14 residues. Germline CDR1 reads MDHEN; CDR2 reads SYDVKM. The full variable domain, with the rest looked up from reference TRBV28 and TRBJ2-3, is DVKVTQSSRYLVKRTGEKVFLECVQDMDHENMFWYRQDPGLGLRLIYFSYDVKMKEKGDIPEGYSVSREKKERFSLILESASTNQTSMYLCASNPGGPGDTQYFGPGTRLTVL.

The chain couples TRBV29-1 to TRBJ2-1; the TRBD1 assignment by TCRdb is unverifiable without DNA. CDR3 length: 12 residues. The germline CDR1 and CDR2 sequences are SQVTM and ANQGSEA. The chain's CDR3 is CSAGQGVNEQFF.

The chain recombines TRBV28 with TRBJ2-1; no DNA is available, so the TRBD2 call from TCRdb remains unchecked. CDR3 length equals 20 residues. Germline assignment: CDR1 MDHEN and CDR2 SYDVKM. The CDR3 region is CASSRLPGLAGGRSGNEQFF. Using reference TRBV28 and TRBJ2-1 for the parts outside the CDR3, the full variable domain is DVKVTQSSRYLVKRTGEKVFLECVQDMDHENMFWYRQDPGLGLRLIYFSYDVKMKEKGDIPEGYSVSREKKERFSLILESASTNQTSMYLCASSRLPGLAGGRSGNEQFFGPGTRLTVL.

The rearrangement joins TRBV5-1 to TRBJ2-7. Germline V lookup: CDR1 SGHRS, CDR2 YFSETQ. The CDR3 is made up of 13 amino acids. CDR3 sequence reads: CASSWTSTYEQYF.

This sequence joins TRBV5-1 and TRBJ2-7; TCRdb returns TRBD1, unconfirmable since there is no DNA. CDR1 is SGHRS and CDR2 is YFSETQ in the germline V gene. This CDR3 is built from 14 residues. CDR3 sequence: CASSLTGGEDEQYF.

This chain links TRBV4-3 with TRBJ2-6. The CDR3 runs 15 residues. From germline, CDR1 is LGHNA and CDR2 YSLEER. CDR3 sequence reads: CASSPQAAGANVLTF.

This chain joins TRBV5-1 and TRBJ1-5; TCRdb reports TRBD1, a call that lacks DNA to check it against. CDR3 length: 13 residues. Germline values: CDR1 SGHRS, CDR2 YFSETQ. CDR3 sequence reads: CASSTTGDQPQHF.

This sequence joins TRBV29-1 and TRBJ2-7. The CDR3 is 14 amino acids. The germline V gene encodes CDR1 SQVTM and CDR2 ANQGSEA. CDR3 amino acids: CSVEEEMSSYEQYF.

The V and J genes are TRBV7-6 and TRBJ2-2; TCRdb lists TRBD1, though no DNA is available to test this call. CDR3 length: 15 residues. CDR1 is SGHVS and CDR2 is FNYEAQ in the germline V gene. CDR3 protein: CASSGGTVNTGELFF.

V usage is TRBV7-9 and J usage is TRBJ2-1; TCRdb's D gene call, TRBD1, goes unchecked for lack of DNA. This CDR3 region has 14 residues. CDR1 and CDR2 (germline): SEHNR, FQNEAQ (reference sequence). The CDR3 sequence is CASSLDPAVNEQFF.

The chain recombines TRBV27 with TRBJ1-3; TCRdb lists TRBD1, though no DNA is available to test this call. In germline, CDR1 is MNHEY, CDR2 SMNVEV (reference sequence). This CDR3 region has 15 residues. The CDR3 here is CASSLAGISGNTIYF.

The chain uses TRBV29-1 and TRBJ2-1; TCRdb's assignment of TRBD2 cannot be checked, as there is no DNA. Per the germline V gene, CDR1 is SQVTM and CDR2 is ANQGSEA. The CDR3 has 15 amino acids. CDR3 protein: CSVVTLAGDYNEQFF.

The chain is built from TRBV27 and TRBJ2-3; TCRdb lists TRBD1, though no DNA is available to test this call. Germline V gene data show CDR1 as MNHEY and CDR2 as SMNVEV (reference sequence). The CDR3 is 14 amino acids. CDR3 in amino acids: CASSRQGPTDTQYF.

The CDR3 protein is CASSLINTDTQYF. The V and J genes are TRBV7-3 and TRBJ2-3. The CDR3 length is 13 residues. CDR1 and CDR2 (germline): SGHTA, FQGTGA.

This chain connects TRBV7-2 to TRBJ2-1; TCRdb's assignment of TRBD1 cannot be checked, as there is no DNA. In germline, CDR1 is SGHTA, CDR2 FQGNSA. The CDR3 sequence is 17 residues long. The CDR3 reads CASSLVERGVSYNEQFF.

V is TRBV4-3 and J is TRBJ1-1; TCRdb's D gene call, TRBD1, goes unchecked for lack of DNA. Germline V gene data show CDR1 as LGHNA and CDR2 as YSLEER. CDR3 length equals 19 residues. CDR3 region: CASSPAGAVTLSTSKSAFF.

Considering frequency, this clonotype is medium-sized. V is TRBV20-1 and J is TRBJ2-1; the D call from TCRdb, TRBD2, cannot be confirmed without DNA. The CDR3 totals 16 residues. Germline CDR1 DFQATT, CDR2 SNEGSKA (reference sequence). The CDR3 loop is CSARDLMGTSYNEQFF.

The gene calls are TRBV7-9 and TRBJ2-3; the TRBD1 assignment by TCRdb is unverifiable without DNA. The CDR3 runs to 12 residues. Per the germline V gene, CDR1 is SEHNR and CDR2 is FQNEAQ (reference sequence). The CDR3 protein is CASSSEGDTQYF.

Here the CDR3 reads CASSLRQALIETQYF. The chain joins TRBV7-9 to TRBJ2-5. Germline V gene data show CDR1 as SEHNR and CDR2 as FQNEAQ (reference sequence). CDR3 length: 15 residues.

Here the CDR3 reads CSVEDRTGGPYEQYF. The chain couples TRBV29-1 to TRBJ2-7; the TCRdb D gene call, TRBD1, has no DNA to confirm it. Germline-derived CDR1 and CDR2 are SQVTM and ANQGSEA. The CDR3 length is 15 residues.

The chain links TRBV29-1 to TRBJ2-7; TCRdb's D call, TRBD2, is unchecked because there is no DNA. CDR3 length equals 15 residues. Germline values: CDR1 SQVTM, CDR2 ANQGSEA. The CDR3 reads CSVDHEKAGRYEQYF.

This chain connects TRBV28 to TRBJ2-3; TCRdb's assignment of TRBD1 cannot be checked, as there is no DNA. From germline, CDR1 is MDHEN and CDR2 SYDVKM. The CDR3 is 15 amino acids. The CDR3 loop is CASSSGTPNTDTQYF. The whole variable domain, filled in from reference TRBV28 and TRBJ2-3, reads DVKVTQSSRYLVKRTGEKVFLECVQDMDHENMFWYRQDPGLGLRLIYFSYDVKMKEKGDIPEGYSVSREKKERFSLILESASTNQTSMYLCASSSGTPNTDTQYFGPGTRLTVL.